This T cell receptor (beta chain) was found in a study of breast tumors, draining lymph nodes, adjacent tissues. Study findings and constraints: Tumor T cell lymph node origin was a supported hypothesis, not proven. Findings are consistent with lymph node origin and intratumoral expansion of most tumor T cells. Luminal-like breast cancer showed significantly higher tumor–nontumor repertoire similarity than basal-like. Tumors had less TCR diversity than lymph nodes, more than nontumor tissue.

Using its own MiXCR run on the multiplex PCR reads, TCRdb lists one record per CDR3 protein. The sample carries over 60,000 distinct CDR3 sequences, 40% to 45% recorded once. The CDR3 extends over 14 amino acids. Germline CDR1 reads LGHDT; CDR2 reads YNNKEL (reference sequence). Notes on this clonotype: The antigen is unknown. A much more abundant neighbour one base away suggests this may be a read error.

The source material was breast tumor tissue. This sequence originates from a female donor with breast cancer. Some clones in this sample may be carry-over from other donors' samples. The rearrangement uses TRBV3-1 and TRBJ1-2; D possibly corresponds to TRBD1 (5 bases). The CDR3 here is CASSTWGSFYGCTF. The CDR3 nucleotides read TGTGCCAGCAGCACCTGGGGCAGTTTCTATGGCTGCACCTTC.